This is a list of T cell receptor beta chains from one sample in a study of cytomegalovirus exposure and HLA in healthy donors. Produced via immunoSEQ multiplex PCR; TCRdb's table is partial and in-frame only. This sample has under 130,000 clones, with 13% to 15% found just once. Sequencing input: PBMCs. The receptors stem from a female donor in good health and CMV-seronegative. Both conserved end residues are part of each CDR3. Each record gives: clone size, J gene, D gene, V gene, CDR3 DNA, CDR3 protein. D genes are given only for firm matches. A row's size may be missing; if present it is once, few, many or a size class.

abundance: NA
j_gene: TRBJ2-2
d_gene: NA
v_gene: TRBV7-6
CDR3nt: TGTGCCAGCAGCTTAGCCAGTACGAACACCGGGGAGCTGTTTTTT
CDR3aa: CASSLASTNTGELFF

abundance: few
j_gene: TRBJ1-1
d_gene: NA
v_gene: TRBV7-9
CDR3nt: TGTGCCAGCAGCTATAGTAACACTGAAGCTTTCTTT
CDR3aa: CASSYSNTEAFF

abundance: NA
j_gene: TRBJ1-2
d_gene: NA
v_gene: TRBV28
CDR3nt: TGTGCCAGCACCTCTGGGGCGGAACTTTATGGCTACACCTTC
CDR3aa: CASTSGAELYGYTF

abundance: NA
j_gene: TRBJ2-6
d_gene: TRBD1
v_gene: TRBV19
CDR3nt: TGTGCCAGTAGTGCGACAGGGCTAACTTCTGGGGCCAACGTCCTGACTTTC
CDR3aa: CASSATGLTSGANVLTF

abundance: NA
j_gene: TRBJ2-5
d_gene: NA
v_gene: TRBV29-1
CDR3nt: TGCAGCGTCTCACTCCCCAAAGAGACCCAGTACTTC
CDR3aa: CSVSLPKETQYF

abundance: NA
j_gene: TRBJ2-1
d_gene: TRBD1
v_gene: TRBV7-6
CDR3nt: TGTGCCAGCAGCTTAAGGGTCGGGGGGACAGGGGTCAATGAGCAGTTCTTC
CDR3aa: CASSLRVGGTGVNEQFF

abundance: NA
j_gene: TRBJ1-2
d_gene: NA
v_gene: TRBV12-5
CDR3nt: TGTGCTAGTGGTTTGGTACTTAACAAGAGGAGTGGCTACACCTTC
CDR3aa: CASGLVLNKRSGYTF

abundance: few
j_gene: TRBJ1-2
d_gene: NA
v_gene: TRBV5-6
CDR3nt: TGTGCCAGCAGCTTGGGCGCTATTGGGGGCCACTATGGCTACACCTTC
CDR3aa: CASSLGAIGGHYGYTF

abundance: few
j_gene: TRBJ1-3
d_gene: NA
v_gene: TRBV29-1
CDR3nt: TGCAGCGTTGAATCGTTACTCTCTGGAAACACCATATATTTT
CDR3aa: CSVESLLSGNTIYF

abundance: once
j_gene: TRBJ2-3
d_gene: TRBD2
v_gene: TRBV14
CDR3nt: TGTGCCAGCAGCCCCGGACTAGCGGGAGGCCAGGGCACAGATACGCAGTATTTT
CDR3aa: CASSPGLAGGQGTDTQYF

abundance: NA
j_gene: TRBJ2-1
d_gene: TRBD2
v_gene: TRBV15
CDR3nt: TGTGCCACCAGCAGAGATGTCGGACTAGCGGGAGGGCGATTCTTC
CDR3aa: CATSRDVGLAGGRFF

abundance: NA
j_gene: TRBJ2-7
d_gene: TRBD2
v_gene: TRBV7-6
CDR3nt: TGTGCCAGCAGCTTAGTAGCGGGGAGCTACGAGCAGTACTTC
CDR3aa: CASSLVAGSYEQYF

abundance: few
j_gene: TRBJ2-6
d_gene: NA
v_gene: TRBV4-3
CDR3nt: TGCGCCAGCAGCCAAACAGTTTACTCTGGGGCCAACGTCCTGACTTTC
CDR3aa: CASSQTVYSGANVLTF